This T cell receptor beta chain was obtained from a study of blood T cell repertoires in COVID-19. About the research overall: The United States, Italy and Spain provided the acute and convalescent COVID-19 samples.

Assay used: immunoSEQ multiplex PCR; TCRdb lists only in-frame clones, some missing. The table has around 57,000 clones, 85% to 95% seen once. This clone was counted a single time. Per germline, CDR1 SEHNR and CDR2 FQNEAQ (reference sequence). The CDR3 is made up of 15 amino acids. With 3 bases clipped from V and 5 bases from J, the junction kept 3 bases outside the gene matches. The gene calls are TRBV7-9 and TRBJ1-6; TRBD1 matches at 8 bases. The sequencing input was peripheral blood. The sequence came from a man aged 45 to 65 with acute or convalescent COVID-19. CDR3 loop: CASSFGTGNNSPLHF. DNA for the CDR3: TGTGCCAGCAGCTTCGGGACAGGAAATAATTCACCCCTCCACTTT. The full variable domain, in which reference TRBV7-9 and TRBJ1-6 provide the parts outside the CDR3, is DTGVSQNPRHKITKRGQNVTFRCDPISEHNRLYWYRQTLGQGPEFLTYFQNEAQLEKSRLLSDRFSAERPKGSFSTLEIQRTEQGDSAMYLCASSFGTGNNSPLHFGNGTRLTVT.